The 9 T cell receptor beta chains listed next were all sequenced from one sample in a study of post-analysis software for immune sequencing data. These receptors' antigens are unknown. Included in the TCR beta cDNA libraries were unique molecular identifiers. TCRdb passed the PCR reads through MiXCR, listing each CDR3 protein once. In the table there are about 820,000 distinct CDR3 sequences, approximately 53% of which are singletons. The study's findings and limits: TRBV5-6, TRBV5-1 and TRBV20-1 were among roughly 5 TRBV segments more frequent in patients than controls.

Sequenced: blood. The receptors here all came from a girl between 5 and 17 years old with multiple sclerosis.

This clonotype appeared a few times. V gene TRBV5-1 combines with J gene TRBJ2-2; maybe TRBD2 (5 bases). V was pared by 0 bases and J by 1 base, with 10 bases between. CDR3 length equals 16 residues. The germline CDR1 and CDR2 sequences are SGHRS and YFSETQ. The CDR3 here is CASSLVQRRNTGELFF. CDR3 nucleotide sequence: TGCGCCAGCAGCTTGGTGCAGCGGCGGAACACCGGGGAGCTGTTTTTT.

The chain uses TRBV5-1 and TRBJ2-5, with a tentative D call TRBD1 (5 bases). V lost 0 bases and J lost 2, with 11 bases in between. The CDR3 length is 15 residues. From germline, CDR1 is SGHRS and CDR2 YFSETQ. CDR3 in DNA: TGCGCCAGCAGCTTGGGGATTACAGGACAAGAGACCCAGTACTTC. As protein: CASSLGITGQETQYF.

This chain uses TRBV28 with TRBJ2-5; TRBD1 might be the D (5 bases). Trimming left V 5 bases short and J 2 bases short, with 15 bases between. The CDR3 consists of 15 residues. Germline loops: CDR1 MDHEN, CDR2 SYDVKM. The CDR3 loop reads CASSPRVGAQETQYF. Here the CDR3 DNA reads TGTGCCAGCAGTCCAAGGGTAGGGGCACAAGAGACCCAGTACTTC.

The chain uses TRBV12-3 or TRBV12-4 and TRBJ1-5; TRBD1 matches at 9 bases. Trimming took 6 bases from V and 4 from J; bases not matched to a gene: 4. The CDR3 loop spans 14 amino acids. As DNA, the CDR3 is TGTGCCAGCAGCAAGGGGACAGGGAATCAGCCCCAGCATTTT. Protein: CASSKGTGNQPQHF.

This clonotype was seen more than once but under ten times. The chain uses TRBV7-2 and TRBJ2-1, with D unclear. CDR3 length: 11 amino acids. V dropped 2 bases and J dropped 7 bases, with 3 bases sitting between them. Per germline, CDR1 SGHTA and CDR2 FQGNSA. The CDR3 DNA sequence: TGTGCCAGCAGCTTACAGAATGAGCAGTTCTTC. Protein: CASSLQNEQFF.

This clonotype was picked up a small number of times. The chain recombines TRBV29-1 with TRBJ2-7; D gene uncertain. Germline V lookup: CDR1 SQVTM, CDR2 ANQGSEA. This CDR3 comprises 9 residues. V was pared by 7 bases and J by 5 bases, with 6 bases between. In DNA, the CDR3 is TGCAGCGGAATAGACGAGCAGTACTTC. This translates into CSGIDEQYF.

The V and J genes are TRBV2 and TRBJ2-4; 13 bases align to TRBD2. The assigned J gene may be wrong: the sequence end matches TRBJ2-5 better. CDR3 length: 15 amino acids. From germline, CDR1 is SNHLY and CDR2 FYNNEI. The CDR3 here is CASNGLAGELETQYF. The CDR3 region has the DNA TGTGCCAGCAACGGACTAGCGGGAGAACTAGAGACCCAGTACTTC.

This chain uses TRBV5-4 with TRBJ2-3, with 9 bases aligning to TRBD1. Per the germline V gene, CDR1 is SGHNT and CDR2 is YYREEE (reference sequence). J was trimmed by 0 bases and V by 5 bases; bases with no gene match: 13. CDR3 length: 18 amino acids. The CDR3 sequence: CASSSGFTGTGSTDTQYF. The CDR3 region has the DNA TGTGCCAGCAGTTCTGGATTCACCGGGACAGGGAGCACAGATACGCAGTATTTT.

V gene TRBV27 combines with J gene TRBJ2-4, with 8 nucleotides matching TRBD1. The CDR3 loop spans 13 amino acids. With V trimmed by 3 bases and J by 13 bases, 8 bases remained unmatched. The germline gives CDR1 MNHEY, CDR2 SMNVEV (reference sequence). The CDR3 region has the DNA TGTGCCAGCAGTTTCCAGGGGGCGAGGGAGCAGTACTTC. Its protein is CASSFQGAREQYF.